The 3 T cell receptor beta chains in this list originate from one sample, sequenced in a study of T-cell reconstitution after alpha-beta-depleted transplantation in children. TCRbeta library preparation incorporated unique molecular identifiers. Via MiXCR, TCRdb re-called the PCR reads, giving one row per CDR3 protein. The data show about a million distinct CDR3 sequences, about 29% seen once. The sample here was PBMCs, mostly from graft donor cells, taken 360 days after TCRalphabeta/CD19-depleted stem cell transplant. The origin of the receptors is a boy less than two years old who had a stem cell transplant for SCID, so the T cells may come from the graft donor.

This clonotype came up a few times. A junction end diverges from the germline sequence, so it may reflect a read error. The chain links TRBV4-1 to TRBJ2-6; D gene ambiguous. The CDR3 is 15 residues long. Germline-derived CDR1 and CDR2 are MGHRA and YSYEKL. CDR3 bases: TGTGCCAGCAGCCAAGTACTCTCTGGGGCCAACGTCCTGACTTTC. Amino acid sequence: CASSQVLSGANVLTF.

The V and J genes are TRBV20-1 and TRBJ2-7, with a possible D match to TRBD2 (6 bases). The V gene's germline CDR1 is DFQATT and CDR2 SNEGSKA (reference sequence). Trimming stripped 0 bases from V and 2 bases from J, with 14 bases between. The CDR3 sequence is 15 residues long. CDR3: CSARDNSGSTYEQYF. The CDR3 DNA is TGCAGTGCTAGAGATAATAGCGGCTCTACCTACGAGCAGTACTTC.

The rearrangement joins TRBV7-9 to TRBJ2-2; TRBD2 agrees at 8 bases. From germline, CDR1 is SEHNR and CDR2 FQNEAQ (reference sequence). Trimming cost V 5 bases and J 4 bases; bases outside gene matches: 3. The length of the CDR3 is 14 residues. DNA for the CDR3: TGTGCCAGCAGCCTACTAGCGGCCACCGGGGAGCTGTTTTTT. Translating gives CASSLLAATGELFF.